This T cell receptor (beta chain) originates from a study of T cells expressing NK-cell markers (dated by TCRdb to 2020 to 2021). The study in broad terms: Three sorted T-cell subsets (CD3+CD56+NKG2C+, CD3+CD56+NKG2C- and CD3+CD56-NKG2C+) from seven to nine donors had their TCR beta-chain repertoires profiled. The eight sequenced donors were randomly selected healthy volunteers, three men and five women. Illumina HiSeq 2000/2500, MiSeq or NextSeq was used to sequence libraries as 2 x 150 bp reads. Among the eight sequenced donors, seven were HCMV-seropositive and one was HCMV-seronegative.

Broader findings and caveats from the paper: Those dominant clonotypes were again the most abundant among CD3+CD56-NKG2C+ cells in several donors, at about 28.3-60.1%. Whether the expanded NKG2C-expressing T cell clones were specific for HCMV antigens was left unclear. In roughly six donors, the dominant CD3+CD56+NKG2C+ clonotypes were among the top 10 CD8+ clonotypes and accounted for roughly 1.0-7.5% of CD8+ T cells.

To determine HCMV serostatus, a commercial ELISA kit was used to detect HCMV-specific IgG in serum. Ficoll density gradient centrifugation was used to isolate peripheral blood mononuclear cells from blood. A note on this clonotype: It lacks a known antigen.

The CDR3, cysteine through phenylalanine, is 16 amino acids long. No DNA was logged. The germline V gene encodes CDR1 SQVTM and CDR2 ANQGSEA. Sequencing was performed on an Illumina HiSeq 2000. 5'RACE template switching, by which a universal primer site and unique molecular identifiers were added, was used to make TCR beta cDNA libraries. Priming for cDNA synthesis came from the TCR beta constant segment, and two successive PCR amplification steps followed. Regarding the original processing steps: MIGEC handled demultiplexing of the reads and grouping by UMI, while MiTCR was used to assemble and quantify clonotypes. Only TCR cDNA sequences supported by at least two reads were kept to exclude erroneous sequences. Downstream repertoire analysis used the tcR package, and clonotypes were matched across fractions by CDR3 nucleotide sequence plus V segment. VDJmatch was used to annotate antigen specificity against VDJdb, with one amino acid substitution allowed in CDR3. The reads were reprocessed in TCRdb, with one entry per CDR3 protein sequence and no accompanying DNA. The V and J calls here are based on TCRdb, not the publication. Per the sample table, the count is 300,000 to 450,000 distinct CDR3 sequences. Of the sample, roughly 5.5% falls within the top ten clones.

This sequence uses TRBV29-1 and TRBJ1-1. The material sequenced was blood T cells: a sorted CD56 or NKG2C T cell subset, CD4+ or CD8+ T cells, or bulk PBMC T cells (not recorded which). The TCR sequence derives from a man aged 18 to 69 in good health. The CDR3 here reads CSVEDFGAGGNTEAFF.